The TCR beta chain under discussion was sequenced for a study of CD8 T cells in ankylosing spondylitis. Germline V gene lookup returns CDR1 LGHNA and CDR2 YNFKEQ. The V gene end was trimmed by 0 bases and the J gene end by 3 bases; junction bases not matched to a gene: 5. This CDR3 is 15 amino acids long. The study's findings and limits: Earlier literature documents some of the motif variants in reactive arthritis synovial fluid and blood. Relatively scarce in peripheral blood, disease-linked clones were CD8+.

Concerning this clonotype itself: Antigen: not known.

TCRdb reprocessed the 5' RACE reads with MiXCR, giving one entry per CDR3 protein. This table holds some 240,000 distinct CDR3 sequences, roughly a quarter found once. The V call is TRBV4-2, the J call TRBJ2-7, with 7 bases identical to TRBD1. The specimen was blood, either unsorted or a sorted T cell fraction (not recorded which). The sequence was obtained from a male donor with ankylosing spondylitis or in good health (not recorded which). This CDR3 reads CASSQDLSGGYEQYF. The CDR3 DNA is TGTGCCAGCAGCCAAGATCTTTCAGGGGGCTACGAGCAGTACTTC.